This T cell receptor beta chain stems from a study of blood T cell repertoires in COVID-19. For the study at large: COVID-19 samples from acute and convalescent phases originated in the United States, Italy and Spain. In each case, the material was cDNA or gDNA derived from T cells, B-cell-depleted T cells, or PBMCs.

Original processing methods: Amplification of reference gene primers was used by the study to estimate nucleated cell counts. The data were produced by immunoSEQ multiplex PCR, yet TCRdb's version contains in-frame clones alone and is incomplete. That table supplies the V and J calls and clone size; D and trimming were determined from the DNA. The sample yields tens of thousands of clones, 80% to 95% seen once. The CDR3 extends over 20 amino acids. The J segment lost 2 bases and the V segment lost 4 bases, leaving 13 bases of the junction unmatched. Germline V gives CDR1 SGHRS, CDR2 YFSETQ. Sequenced input: peripheral blood. The chain employs TRBV5-1 and TRBJ2-6; 12 bases fit TRBD1. This receptor was obtained from a human donor with active COVID-19. The donor label of this sample is uncertain. As DNA, the CDR3 is TGCGCCAGCAGCCAAGTCCCCGGGACAGGGGGCGGGACTGGGGCCAACGTCCTGACTTTC. Residues: CASSQVPGTGGGTGANVLTF.